The source of this T cell receptor beta chain is a study of cytomegalovirus exposure and HLA in healthy donors. The PCR contained 60 Vbeta and 13 Jbeta primers. TCRdb keeps only in-frame clones here, not all; method: immunoSEQ multiplex PCR. The data contain more than 95,000 clones, around 75% of them singletons. Study conclusions and caveats: The sole available immune exposure information was CMV serostatus. In a later analysis, TCR association rates varied by HLA locus: DRB1 most, HLA-C fewest. Specific recognition of CMV antigens was confirmed in vitro for a few chains (all CMV-associated).

V lost 6 bases and J lost 5, with 8 bases in between. The CDR3 runs 12 residues. Germline CDR1 LNHNV, CDR2 YYDKDF (reference sequence). About this clone itself: Its antigen remains unidentified.

This chain uses TRBV15 with TRBJ1-5; D ambiguous. The TCR was taken from a woman aged 45-60 years in good health and CMV-seropositive. Input material: PBMCs. CDR3 sequence: CATSAGHQPQHF. Written as DNA, the CDR3 is TGTGCCACCAGTGCGGGTCATCAGCCCCAGCATTTT.